Listed here is a single T cell receptor beta chain. Its target is not known. The entry originates in a study of blood T cells in healthy people across ages. Study outcomes and limitations: Older age coincided with a roughly linear decline in TCR beta diversity per million T cells.

Germline lookup yields CDR1 DFQATT and CDR2 SNEGSKA (reference sequence). The CDR3 totals 15 residues. V was pared by 0 bases and J by 0 bases, with 10 bases between. Primers used in a second PCR of about 6 to 11 cycles were a sample-barcoded 5' primer and a J-beta primer mix. Researchers report that each sample yielded at least 2.5 million CDR3-containing paired-end reads. MiXCR, applied by TCRdb to the 5' RACE reads, yields one record per CDR3 protein. The sample yields 1.5 million to 2 million distinct CDR3 sequences, roughly a third seen once. The chain joins TRBV20-1 to TRBJ2-3; D unresolved. The receptor comes from a woman younger than 45 in good health. Source material: blood. The CDR3 here is CSARDRIASTDTQYF. In nucleotides, the CDR3 is TGCAGTGCTAGAGATAGAATAGCAAGCACAGATACGCAGTATTTT.